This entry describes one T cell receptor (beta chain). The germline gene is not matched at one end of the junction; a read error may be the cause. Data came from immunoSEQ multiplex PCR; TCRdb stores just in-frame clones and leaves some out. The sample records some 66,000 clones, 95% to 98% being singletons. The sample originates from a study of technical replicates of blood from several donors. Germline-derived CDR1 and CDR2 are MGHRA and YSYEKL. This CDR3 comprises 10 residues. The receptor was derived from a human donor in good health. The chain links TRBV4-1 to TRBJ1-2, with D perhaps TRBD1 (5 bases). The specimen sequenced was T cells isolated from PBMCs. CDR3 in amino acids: CASSHVKTVF. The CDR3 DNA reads TGCGCCAGCAGCCACGTTAAGACAGTCTTC.